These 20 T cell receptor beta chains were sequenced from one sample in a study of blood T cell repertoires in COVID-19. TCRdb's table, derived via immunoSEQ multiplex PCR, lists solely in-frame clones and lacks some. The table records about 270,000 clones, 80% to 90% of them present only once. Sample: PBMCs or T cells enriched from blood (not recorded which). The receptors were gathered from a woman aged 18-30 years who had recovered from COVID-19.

As DNA, the CDR3 is TGCGCCAGCAGCCCCCAGGGCGGACCCCGGACGAATGAGCAGTTCTTC. As protein: CASSPQGGPRTNEQFF. This rearrangement joins TRBV5-1 to TRBJ2-1; the D gene is possibly TRBD1 (5 bases). This CDR3 is 16 amino acids long. Germline V lookup: CDR1 SGHRS, CDR2 YFSETQ. Deletions cut 4 bases from V and 7 bases from J, with 21 bases between.

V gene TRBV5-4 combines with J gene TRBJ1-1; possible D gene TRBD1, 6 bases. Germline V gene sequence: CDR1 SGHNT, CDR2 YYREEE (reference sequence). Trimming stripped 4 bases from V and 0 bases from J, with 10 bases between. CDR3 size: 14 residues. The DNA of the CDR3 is TGTGCCAGCAGCAAGAGGACAGTGAACACTGAAGCTTTCTTT. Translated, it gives CASSKRTVNTEAFF.

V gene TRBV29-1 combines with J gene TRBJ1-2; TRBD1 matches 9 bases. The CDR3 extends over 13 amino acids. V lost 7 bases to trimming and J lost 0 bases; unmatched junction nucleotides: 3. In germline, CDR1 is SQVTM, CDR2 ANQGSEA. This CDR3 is CSAGQGTNYGYTF. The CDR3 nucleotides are TGCAGCGCCGGACAGGGGACTAACTATGGCTACACCTTC.

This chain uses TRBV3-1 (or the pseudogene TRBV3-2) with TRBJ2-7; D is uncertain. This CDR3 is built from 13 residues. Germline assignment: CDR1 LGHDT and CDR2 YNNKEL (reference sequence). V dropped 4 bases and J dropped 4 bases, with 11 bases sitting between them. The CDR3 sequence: CASSRGLEYEQYF. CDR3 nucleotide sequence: TGTGCCAGCAGCCGAGGATTGGAGTACGAGCAGTACTTC.

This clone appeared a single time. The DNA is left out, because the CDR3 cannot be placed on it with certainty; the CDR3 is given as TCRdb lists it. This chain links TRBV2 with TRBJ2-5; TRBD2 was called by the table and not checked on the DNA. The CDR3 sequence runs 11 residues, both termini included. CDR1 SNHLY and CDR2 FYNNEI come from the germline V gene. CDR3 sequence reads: CASSTSGTQYF.

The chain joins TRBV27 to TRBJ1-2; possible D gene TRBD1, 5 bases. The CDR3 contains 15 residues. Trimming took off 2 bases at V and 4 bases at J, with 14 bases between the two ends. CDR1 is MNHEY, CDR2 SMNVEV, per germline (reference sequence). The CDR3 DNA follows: TGTGCCAGCAGTTTAGGGTCAGGGTCGCCCTATGGCTACACCTTC. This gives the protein CASSLGSGSPYGYTF.

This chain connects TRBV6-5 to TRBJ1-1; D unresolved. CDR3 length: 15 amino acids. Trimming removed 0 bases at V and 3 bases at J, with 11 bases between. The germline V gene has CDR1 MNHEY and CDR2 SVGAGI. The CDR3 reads CASSYSFRVDTEAFF. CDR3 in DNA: TGTGCCAGCAGTTACTCGTTCCGGGTCGACACTGAAGCTTTCTTT.

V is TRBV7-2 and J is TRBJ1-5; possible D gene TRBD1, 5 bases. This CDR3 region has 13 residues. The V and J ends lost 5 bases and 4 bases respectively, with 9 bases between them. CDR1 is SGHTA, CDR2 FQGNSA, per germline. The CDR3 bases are TGTGCCAGCAGCCCCCAGGGTAATCAGCCCCAGCATTTT. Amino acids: CASSPQGNQPQHF.

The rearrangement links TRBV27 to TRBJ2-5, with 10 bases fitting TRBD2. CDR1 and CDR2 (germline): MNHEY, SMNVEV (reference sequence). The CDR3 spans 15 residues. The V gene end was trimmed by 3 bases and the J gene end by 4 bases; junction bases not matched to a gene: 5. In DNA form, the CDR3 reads TGTGCCAGCAGTTTGAGCGGGGGGGCGGGAGAGACCCAGTACTTC. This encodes CASSLSGGAGETQYF.

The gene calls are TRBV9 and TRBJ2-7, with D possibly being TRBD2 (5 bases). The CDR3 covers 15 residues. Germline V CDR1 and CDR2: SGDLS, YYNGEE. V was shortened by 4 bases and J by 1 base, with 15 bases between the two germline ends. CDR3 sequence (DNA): TGTGCCAGCAGCCCACTAGGGAGTGCGTCCTACGAGCAGTACTTC. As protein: CASSPLGSASYEQYF. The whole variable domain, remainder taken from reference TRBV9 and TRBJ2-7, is DSGVTQTPKHLITATGQRVTLRCSPRSGDLSVYWYQQSLDQGLQFLIQYYNGEERAKGNILERFSAQQFPDLHSELNLSSLELGDSALYFCASSPLGSASYEQYFGPGTRLTVT.

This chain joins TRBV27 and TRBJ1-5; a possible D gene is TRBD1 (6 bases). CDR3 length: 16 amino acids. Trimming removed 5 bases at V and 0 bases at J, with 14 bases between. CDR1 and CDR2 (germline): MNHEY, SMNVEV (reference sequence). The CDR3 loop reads CASSPIQGLSNQPQHF. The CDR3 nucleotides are TGTGCCAGCAGTCCGATACAGGGCCTTAGCAATCAGCCCCAGCATTTT.

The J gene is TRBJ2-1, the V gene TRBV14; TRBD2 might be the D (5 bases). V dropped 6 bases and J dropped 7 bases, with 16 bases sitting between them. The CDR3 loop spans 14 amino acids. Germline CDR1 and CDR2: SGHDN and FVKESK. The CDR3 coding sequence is TGTGCCAGCAGGGGGTGGTCCAGGAGGAATGAGCAGTTCTTC. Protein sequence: CASRGWSRRNEQFF.

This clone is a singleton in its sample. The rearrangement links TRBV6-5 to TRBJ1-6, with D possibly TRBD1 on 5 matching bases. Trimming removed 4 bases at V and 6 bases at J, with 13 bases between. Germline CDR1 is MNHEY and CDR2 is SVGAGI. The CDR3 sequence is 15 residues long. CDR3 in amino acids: CASSSVTDGNSPLHF. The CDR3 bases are TGTGCCAGCAGTTCTGTGACAGATGGTAATTCACCCCTCCACTTT.

Here the CDR3 reads CASSVSGSLVADTQYF. CDR3 in DNA: TGTGCCAGCAGCGTATCGGGTAGCCTGGTTGCAGATACGCAGTATTTT. The chain is built from TRBV9 and TRBJ2-3; D gene uncertain. Germline loops: CDR1 SGDLS, CDR2 YYNGEE. The CDR3 is 16 amino acids. With 1 base removed from V and 4 bases from J, the gap between germline ends came to 16 bases.

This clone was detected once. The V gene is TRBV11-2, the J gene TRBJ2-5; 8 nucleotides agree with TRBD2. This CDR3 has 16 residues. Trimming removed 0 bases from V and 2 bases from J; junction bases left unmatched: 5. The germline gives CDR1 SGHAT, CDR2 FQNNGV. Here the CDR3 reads CASSLDLGTSQETQYF. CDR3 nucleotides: TGTGCCAGCAGCTTAGATCTCGGGACTAGTCAAGAGACCCAGTACTTC.

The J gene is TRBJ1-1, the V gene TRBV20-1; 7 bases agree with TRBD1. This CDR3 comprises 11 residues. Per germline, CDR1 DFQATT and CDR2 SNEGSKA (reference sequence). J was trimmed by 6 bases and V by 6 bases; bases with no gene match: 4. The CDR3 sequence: CSANRGAEAFF. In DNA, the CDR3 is TGCAGTGCGAACAGGGGAGCTGAAGCTTTCTTT.

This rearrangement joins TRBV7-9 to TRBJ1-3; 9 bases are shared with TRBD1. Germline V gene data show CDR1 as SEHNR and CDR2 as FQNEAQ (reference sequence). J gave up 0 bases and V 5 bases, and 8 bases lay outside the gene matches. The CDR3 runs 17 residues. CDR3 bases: TGTGCCAGCAGCCCCGGACAGGGGCCCTCCTCTGGAAACACCATATATTTT. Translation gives CASSPGQGPSSGNTIYF.

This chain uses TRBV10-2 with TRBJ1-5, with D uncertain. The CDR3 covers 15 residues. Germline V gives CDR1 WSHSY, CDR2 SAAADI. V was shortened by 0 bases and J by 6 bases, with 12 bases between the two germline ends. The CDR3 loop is CASSESGGRGQPQHF. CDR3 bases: TGCGCCAGCAGTGAGTCAGGAGGGCGCGGTCAGCCCCAGCATTTT.

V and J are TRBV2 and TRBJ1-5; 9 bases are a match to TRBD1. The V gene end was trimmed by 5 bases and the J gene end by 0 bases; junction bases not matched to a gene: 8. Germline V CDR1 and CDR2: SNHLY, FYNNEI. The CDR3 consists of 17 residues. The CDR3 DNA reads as TGTGCCAGCAGTCCGGACAGGGGAGGGGGTAGCAATCAGCCCCAGCATTTT. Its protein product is CASSPDRGGGSNQPQHF.

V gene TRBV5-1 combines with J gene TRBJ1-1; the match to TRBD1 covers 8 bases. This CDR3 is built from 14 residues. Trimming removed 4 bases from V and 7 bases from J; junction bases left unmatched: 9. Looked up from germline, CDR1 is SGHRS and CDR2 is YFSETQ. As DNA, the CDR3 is TGCGCCAGCAGCACACAGGGGGTAGGTAATGAAGCTTTCTTT. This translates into CASSTQGVGNEAFF.